This T cell receptor beta chain was obtained from a study of T-cell memory formation after mild COVID-19. Whole-study context: The study found TCR clusters largely donor specific.

Broader study findings: A balance of CD4 and CD8 characterized clones contracting day 15 to 85, whereas later expanders leaned CD4+. What remained unconfirmed was the SARS-CoV-2 specificity of second-wave clones peaking on day 37.

Using its own MiXCR run on the 5' RACE reads, TCRdb lists one record per CDR3 protein. This table holds about 440,000 distinct CDR3 sequences, around 19% found once. Concerning this clonotype: Its specificity is not known.

This CDR3 comprises 16 residues. Unmatched junction bases numbered 7, after V lost 4 bases and J lost 2 bases. Germline V gene lookup returns CDR1 SGHDT and CDR2 YYEEEE. This TCR was recovered from an adult woman who had mild COVID-19 (a few samples of this study predate the infection). Cell type and time point are not known. Sequencing input: PBMCs or a T cell subset sorted from them (not recorded which). The chain joins TRBV5-6 to TRBJ2-5, with 11 positions matching TRBD2. The CDR3 reads CASSVGASGGQETQYF. For the CDR3, the DNA is TGTGCCAGCAGCGTTGGGGCTAGCGGGGGGCAAGAGACCCAGTACTTC.